This T cell receptor (beta chain) was captured in a study of T cell responses to AZD1222 COVID-19 vaccine. Findings and limits, study-wide: Repertoires were sampled only after the peak T cell response.

Per the germline V gene, CDR1 is SNHLY and CDR2 is FYNNEI. CDR3 length: 13 residues. V lost 8 bases, J lost 4 bases, and 12 bases lay in between. TCRdb's copy holds only in-frame clones and misses some; the assay was immunoSEQ multiplex PCR. The sample contains 150,000 to 200,000 clones, about nine tenths of which appear only once. Details on this clone: Antigen specificity is unknown.

The rearrangement joins TRBV2 to TRBJ1-3; D is possibly TRBD1 (6 bases). The sample in question was peripheral blood, obtained on day 0 of AZD1222 vaccination. The clonotype comes from an adult in good health. CDR3 DNA: TGTGCCAGCTGCCAGGGGATCGGAAACACCATATATTTT. Amino acids: CASCQGIGNTIYF.